The rows below give T cell receptor beta chains drawn from one sample of a study of T cells in Graves' hyperthyroidism and ophthalmopathy. TCRdb redid the calling of the multiplex PCR reads with MiXCR, one entry per CDR3 protein. The sample includes more than 300,000 distinct CDR3 sequences, approximately 15% seen only once; the top ten take 11%. The sample consisted of blood. Source of these receptors: an older woman with Graves' hyperthyroidism. The CDR3 runs from the conserved cysteine through the conserved F or W. A D gene is named only where the DNA matches it firmly. Only some rows state a clone size, as once, few, many or a class for expanded clones.

>TRBV12-3/TRBV12-4|TRBD2|many|TRBJ2-1
TGTGCCAGCAGTTTGACCTCTAGCGGGATACCATACAATGAGCAGTTCTTC
CASSLTSSGIPYNEQFF
>TRBV29-1|TRBD1|.|TRBJ2-7
TGCAGCGTTCATTGGACAGGGGTCTACGAGCAGTACTTC
CSVHWTGVYEQYF
>TRBV7-9|TRBD1|many|TRBJ1-2
TGTGCCAGCAGCGGCGGACAGGGTATGGGCTACACCTTC
CASSGGQGMGYTF
>TRBV28|.|many|TRBJ2-7
TGTGCCAGCAGACCCGCCGGTGGAGGCTACGAGCAGTACTTC
CASRPAGGGYEQYF
>TRBV18|.|few|TRBJ2-7
TGTGCCAGCTCACCAGAGACTGTAGCGTACGAGCAGTACTTC
CASSPETVAYEQYF
>TRBV10-3|TRBD2|many|TRBJ2-1
TGTGCCATCAGTGAGCACAGCGGGGGGAGCTCCTACAATGAGCAGTTCTTC
CAISEHSGGSSYNEQFF
>TRBV6-2/TRBV6-3|TRBD2|many|TRBJ2-7
TGTGCCAGCGGACTAGCGGGAGGGGTTTTCTCCTACGAGCAGTACTTC
CASGLAGGVFSYEQYF
>TRBV3-1|TRBD1|many|TRBJ2-3
TGTGCCAGCAGCCAAGACCGGGACAGGGTGGCAGATACGCAGTATTTT
CASSQDRDRVADTQYF
>TRBV20-1|TRBD1|many|TRBJ2-7
TGCAGTGCGGGGGACAGGGGCCTTACCTACGAGCAGTACTTC
CSAGDRGLTYEQYF
>TRBV12-3/TRBV12-4|.|many|TRBJ2-5
TGTGCCTGTCACCCGGTTGGGCACGGCGCGGGGGAGACCCAGTACTTC
CACHPVGHGAGETQYF
>TRBV29-1|.|many|TRBJ1-4
TGCAGCGTTGTTCGGGGAGAGAGTGAAAAACTGTTTTTT
CSVVRGESEKLFF
>TRBV11-3|.|many|TRBJ2-3
TGTGCCAGCAGCTCAGATCGCAGTACGGGCGATACGCAGTATTTT
CASSSDRSTGDTQYF
>TRBV7-9|.|many|TRBJ2-7
TGTGCCAGCAGTTCCCGCCGGGTGGGCCCTGAGGAGCAGTACTTC
CASSSRRVGPEEQYF